This T cell receptor (beta chain) was sequenced in a study of neurological immune-mediated disorders. In TCRdb, the 5' RACE reads were re-called with MiXCR into one record per CDR3 protein. The sample includes fewer than 25,000 distinct CDR3 sequences, 10% to 15% of them seen just once. This clonotype occurred many times. Germline V gives CDR1 MNHNY, CDR2 SVGAGI (reference sequence). The CDR3 loop spans 13 amino acids. Trimming shortened V by 4 bases and J by 4 bases, and 10 bases separated the two germline ends. The receptor comes from a middle-aged woman with HTLV-1-associated myelopathy (HAM/TSP). This chain uses TRBV6-6 with TRBJ1-2; D might be TRBD1 (5 bases). The specimen sequenced was PBMCs. The CDR3 bases are TGTGCCAGCAGTTTACAGGAGGGCTATGGCTACACCTTC. This translates into CASSLQEGYGYTF.